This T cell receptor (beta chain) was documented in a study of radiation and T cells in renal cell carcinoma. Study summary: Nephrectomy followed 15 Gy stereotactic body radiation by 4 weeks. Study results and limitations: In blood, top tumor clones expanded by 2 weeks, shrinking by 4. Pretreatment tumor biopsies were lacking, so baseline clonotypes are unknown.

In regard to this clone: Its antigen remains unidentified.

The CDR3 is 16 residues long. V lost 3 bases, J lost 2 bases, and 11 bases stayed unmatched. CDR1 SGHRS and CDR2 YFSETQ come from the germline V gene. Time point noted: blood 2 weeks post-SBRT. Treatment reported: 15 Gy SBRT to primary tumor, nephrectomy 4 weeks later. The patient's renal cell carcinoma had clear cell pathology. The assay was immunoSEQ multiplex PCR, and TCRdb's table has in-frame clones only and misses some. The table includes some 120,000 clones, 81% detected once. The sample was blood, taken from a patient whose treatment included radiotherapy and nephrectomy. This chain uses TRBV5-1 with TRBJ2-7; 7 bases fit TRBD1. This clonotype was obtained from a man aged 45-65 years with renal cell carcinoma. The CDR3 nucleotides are TGCGCCAGCAGCTCAAACCCGGGACAGACAGCCTACGAGCAGTACTTC. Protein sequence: CASSSNPGQTAYEQYF.